Listed below are T cell receptor beta chains from one sample, sequenced in a study of T cell repertoires in cytomegalovirus infection. No antigen has been identified for these receptors. MiXCR, applied by TCRdb to the reads, yields one record per CDR3 protein. The data contain around 70,000 distinct CDR3 sequences, 28% of them singletons. The input for sequencing was CD8+ T cells from cultured PBMCs, taken from culture after CMV antigen stimulation. Receptors were obtained from a human donor in good health (CMV status not recorded). Some clones in this sample may be carry-over from other donors' samples. Each CDR3 is given with its conserved first and last residue. D genes are given only for firm matches. Size is stated for part of the rows, as once, few or many counts, or as a class when the clone is expanded.

d_call	clone_size	v_call	cdr3_length	j_call	cdr3_aa	cdr3_nt
-	-	TRBV27	13	TRBJ2-7	CASSFSGFNEQYF	TGTGCCAGCAGTTTCTCAGGGTTCAACGAGCAGTACTTC
-	few	TRBV4-3	13	TRBJ1-2	CASSQDSYYGYTF	TGCGCCAGCAGCCAAGACAGCTACTATGGCTACACCTTC
TRBD1	-	TRBV7-9	10	TRBJ2-2	CASRDSGLFF	TGTGCCAGCCGGGACAGCGGGCTGTTTTTT
TRBD2	few	TRBV15	19	TRBJ2-1	CATSRVASGAASSYNEQFF	TGTGCCACCAGCAGAGTCGCTAGCGGGGCGGCGAGCTCCTACAATGAGCAGTTCTTC
-	many	TRBV7-2	14	TRBJ2-3	CASSLLGPTDTQYF	TGTGCCAGCAGCTTATTAGGACCCACAGATACGCAGTATTTT
TRBD1	few	TRBV7-9	16	TRBJ2-5	CASSLETGGIQETQYF	TGTGCCAGCAGCTTAGAGACAGGGGGAATCCAAGAGACCCAGTACTTC
TRBD2	few	TRBV11-2	15	TRBJ2-3	CASSLGGRFTDTQYF	TGTGCCAGCAGCTTAGGCGGGAGATTCACAGATACGCAGTATTTT
TRBD1	few	TRBV12-3/TRBV12-4	16	TRBJ2-2	CASSLGKQGFTGELFF	TGTGCCAGCAGTTTGGGCAAACAGGGGTTCACCGGGGAGCTGTTTTTT
-	many	TRBV29-1	13	TRBJ2-7	CSTTGQGSYEQYF	TGCAGCACTACAGGGCAAGGCTCCTACGAGCAGTACTTC
TRBD2	-	TRBV6-2/TRBV6-3	20	TRBJ2-3	CASSPSTSGGAVFGTDTQYF	TGTGCCAGCAGTCCTTCGACTAGCGGGGGGGCCGTTTTTGGCACAGATACGCAGTATTTT
TRBD2	-	TRBV20-1	16	TRBJ2-7	CSARDRGSGDSYEQYF	TGCAGTGCTAGAGATCGGGGTAGCGGGGACTCCTACGAGCAGTACTTC
-	few	TRBV11-2	13	TRBJ1-2	CASSSILIYGYTF	TGTGCCAGCAGTAGCATTCTTATCTATGGCTACACCTTC
-	many	TRBV12-3/TRBV12-4	16	TRBJ2-3	CASSNGDLMTADTQYF	TGTGCCAGCAGCAACGGGGACTTGATGACGGCAGATACGCAGTATTTT
-	-	TRBV7-9	10	TRBJ1-4	CASRGEKLFF	TGTGCCAGCAGGGGTGAAAAACTGTTTTTT
-	many	TRBV6-1	15	TRBJ1-5	CATKTDGNSNQPQHF	TGTGCCACCAAAACGGACGGGAATAGCAATCAGCCCCAGCATTTT
-	-	TRBV6-1	14	TRBJ1-4	CASSEYGSREKLFF	TGTGCCAGCAGTGAATATGGGTCACGCGAAAAACTGTTTTTT
-	-	TRBV11-2	14	TRBJ1-1	CASSLATRITEAFF	TGTGCCAGCAGCTTAGCTACGAGGATCACTGAAGCTTTCTTT
-	few	TRBV15	14	TRBJ1-2	CATSRDWEDPGITF	TGTGCCACCAGCAGAGATTGGGAGGACCCTGGGATCACCTTC
-	-	TRBV27	14	TRBJ1-1	CASSLPGPGTEAFF	TGTGCCAGCAGCCTACCAGGGCCGGGGACTGAAGCTTTCTTT
TRBD1	few	TRBV7-9	13	TRBJ1-1	CASSPTADRQAFF	TGTGCCAGCAGCCCCACCGCGGACAGGCAAGCTTTCTTT
-	few	TRBV12-3/TRBV12-4	15	TRBJ2-3	CASSLLTGVTDTQYF	TGTGCCAGCAGTTTATTAACGGGAGTCACTGATACGCAGTATTTT
TRBD1	-	TRBV12-3/TRBV12-4	16	TRBJ1-2	CASSSPTDREIDGYTF	TGTGCCAGCAGTTCCCCAACGGACAGGGAAATAGACGGCTACACCTTC
-	few	TRBV7-6	14	TRBJ2-7	CASSLEGILSRQYF	TGTGCCAGCAGCTTAGAGGGGATACTCTCTAGGCAGTACTTC
TRBD1	-	TRBV20-1	13	TRBJ1-2	CSAVQGTNYGYTF	TGCAGTGCTGTACAGGGGACCAACTATGGCTACACCTTC
TRBD1	-	TRBV7-9	18	TRBJ2-3	CASSLGPGQGPQTDTQYF	TGTGCCAGCAGCCTAGGTCCGGGACAGGGCCCTCAAACAGATACGCAGTATTTT
-	-	TRBV9	13	TRBJ2-4	CASSGRLGNIQYF	TGTGCCAGCAGCGGAAGACTTGGAAACATTCAGTACTTC
-	-	TRBV6-6	12	TRBJ2-7	CASWGRGDEQYF	TGTGCCAGCTGGGGTAGGGGAGACGAGCAGTACTTC
-	-	TRBV4-1	13	TRBJ1-2	CASSQQGDYGYTF	TGCGCCAGCAGCCAACAGGGTGACTATGGCTACACCTTC
-	many	TRBV7-6	17	TRBJ1-5	CASSLETGEKGNQPQHF	TGTGCCAGCAGCTTAGAGACAGGCGAAAAGGGCAATCAGCCCCAGCATTTT
-	-	TRBV3-1	17	TRBJ2-3	CASSQDLMGGHEDTQYF	TGTGCCAGCAGCCAAGATTTGATGGGGGGCCATGAGGATACGCAGTATTTT
TRBD2	few	TRBV2	16	TRBJ2-5	CASSEGVGGGLETQYF	TGTGCCAGCAGTGAGGGGGTCGGGGGGGGACTAGAGACCCAGTACTTC
-	-	TRBV19	14	TRBJ2-3	CASSKAESYDTQYF	TGTGCCAGTAGTAAGGCAGAGTCCTACGATACGCAGTATTTT
TRBD1	-	TRBV10-2	15	TRBJ2-7	CASSEPTGQVHEQYF	TGCGCCAGCAGTGAGCCGACCGGACAGGTACACGAGCAGTACTTC
-	many	TRBV10-3	13	TRBJ2-3	CAISKGGTDTQYF	TGTGCCATCAGTAAGGGAGGCACAGATACGCAGTATTTT
-	-	TRBV10-3	13	TRBJ2-3	CAIREDSTDTQYF	TGTGCCATCAGGGAGGACTCCACAGATACGCAGTATTTT
TRBD1	-	TRBV10-3	12	TRBJ1-1	CAIRNGTGIAFF	TGTGCCATCAGGAACGGGACAGGGATAGCTTTCTTT
-	-	TRBV14	15	TRBJ2-7	CASSQGPGWDYEQYF	TGTGCCAGCAGCCAAGGGCCAGGGTGGGACTACGAGCAGTACTTC
TRBD1	-	TRBV4-3	15	TRBJ2-1	CASSQETGAFNEQFF	TGCGCCAGCAGCCAAGAGACAGGGGCGTTCAATGAGCAGTTCTTC
-	many	TRBV30	14	TRBJ2-5	CAWTLGGRQETQYF	TGTGCCTGGACCCTCGGGGGGCGGCAAGAGACCCAGTACTTC
-	few	TRBV11-3	15	TRBJ2-5	CASSPSGAVQETQYF	TGTGCCAGCAGCCCTTCGGGGGCCGTCCAAGAGACCCAGTACTTC
-	many	TRBV11-3	16	TRBJ1-6	CASSLDSGRAESPLHF	TGTGCCAGCAGCTTAGATAGCGGCAGGGCGGAATCACCCCTCCACTTT
TRBD1	-	TRBV11-2	14	TRBJ2-7	CASSAMTGAYEQYF	TGTGCCAGCAGCGCCATGACAGGGGCCTACGAGCAGTACTTC
-	few	TRBV27	18	TRBJ2-7	CASSLRPSTGTVGYEQYF	TGTGCCAGCAGTTTAAGGCCTAGTACCGGGACGGTCGGCTACGAGCAGTACTTC
TRBD2	-	TRBV5-1	15	TRBJ2-1	CASSQRGAPLNEQFF	TGCGCCAGCAGCCAGCGGGGGGCCCCTCTCAATGAGCAGTTCTTC
-	many	TRBV30	15	TRBJ2-1	CAWSARGTRSFGRFF	TGTGCCTGGAGTGCTAGGGGGACCCGGTCTTTTGGCCGGTTCTTC
-	-	TRBV19	15	TRBJ1-4	CASSASTGLLAKLFF	TGTGCCAGTAGTGCCAGCACAGGGTTACTTGCAAAACTGTTTTTT
TRBD1	once	TRBV5-4	15	TRBJ1-1	CASSIGTGENTEAFF	TGTGCCAGCAGCATTGGGACAGGCGAGAACACTGAAGCTTTCTTT
-	few	TRBV24-1	14	TRBJ1-2	CATSDPGTQYGYTF	TGTGCCACCAGTGATCCCGGGACTCAATATGGCTACACCTTC
-	-	TRBV6-6	14	TRBJ2-7	CASTEVGGAYEQYF	TGTGCCAGCACCGAAGTAGGGGGGGCTTACGAGCAGTACTTC
-	few	TRBV16	11	TRBJ1-2	CASSQSEGGHF	TGTGCCAGCAGCCAATCTGAGGGCGGCCACTTC
-	few	TRBV15	19	TRBJ2-1	CATSRALYSHTILDNEQFF	TGTGCCACCAGCAGAGCTCTATATAGTCATACCATCCTAGACAATGAGCAGTTCTTC
-	few	TRBV7-9	15	TRBJ1-1	CASSSPGDGDTEAFF	TGTGCCAGCAGCTCCCCAGGGGATGGGGACACTGAAGCTTTCTTT
TRBD2	-	TRBV7-6	18	TRBJ2-1	CASSLGTSGGAGYNEQFF	TGTGCCAGCAGCTTAGGGACTAGCGGGGGGGCCGGGTACAATGAGCAGTTCTTC
-	-	TRBV6-2/TRBV6-3	16	TRBJ2-1	CASSPGAHRNFNEQFF	TGTGCCAGCAGCCCAGGGGCCCACAGGAACTTCAATGAGCAGTTCTTC
-	-	TRBV19	15	TRBJ1-2	CASSIHRLGNYGYTF	TGTGCCAGTAGTATCCACAGGTTGGGGAACTATGGCTACACCTTC
-	-	TRBV7-9	15	TRBJ2-1	CASSSEGGLPEEQFF	TGTGCCAGCAGCTCCGAGGGGGGCCTACCGGAGGAGCAGTTCTTC
TRBD2	-	TRBV10-3	13	TRBJ2-3	CAIEAGGEDTQYF	TGTGCCATCGAGGCGGGAGGGGAAGATACGCAGTATTTT